This TCR beta chain was identified during a study of beta chain features in type 1 diabetes. Study-wide background: Examination spanned around 110 million sorted cells from all samples. Findings and limits, study-wide: No resolution was reached here on whether HLA type influences TCRB rearrangement. Within the patient group, naive, central memory and Treg TCRB repertoires appeared more similar to each other than within healthy donors. For Type 1 diabetes patients, all four CD4+ subsets carried TCRB CDR3s that were moderately but significantly shorter.

Germline V gene sequence: CDR1 SGHDT, CDR2 YYEEEE. Trimming removed 2 bases at V and 4 bases at J, with 16 bases between. This CDR3 has 17 amino acids. The sample holds a few counts of this clone. Its antigen is undetermined. Staining for CD45RO/CCR7/CD25/CD127/CD95/CD27 allowed sorting of CD4+ naive, central memory, regulatory and stem cell-like memory cells. The sequenced template was cDNA made from the entire isolated RNA. Sequencing used immunoSEQ multiplex PCR; TCRdb keeps in-frame clones, though not all of them. The sample lists some 130,000 clones; around 8.8% were seen once. The sequence was collected from a man aged 25-45 years with type 1 diabetes. The sample taken for sequencing was central memory CD4+ T cells from blood. The chain has TRBV5-6 and TRBJ2-6; the D gene is possibly TRBD1 (5 bases). CDR3 in amino acids: CASSFWGHRTGANVLTF. CDR3 nucleotides: TGTGCCAGCAGCTTCTGGGGCCACAGGACCGGGGCCAACGTCCTGACTTTC.